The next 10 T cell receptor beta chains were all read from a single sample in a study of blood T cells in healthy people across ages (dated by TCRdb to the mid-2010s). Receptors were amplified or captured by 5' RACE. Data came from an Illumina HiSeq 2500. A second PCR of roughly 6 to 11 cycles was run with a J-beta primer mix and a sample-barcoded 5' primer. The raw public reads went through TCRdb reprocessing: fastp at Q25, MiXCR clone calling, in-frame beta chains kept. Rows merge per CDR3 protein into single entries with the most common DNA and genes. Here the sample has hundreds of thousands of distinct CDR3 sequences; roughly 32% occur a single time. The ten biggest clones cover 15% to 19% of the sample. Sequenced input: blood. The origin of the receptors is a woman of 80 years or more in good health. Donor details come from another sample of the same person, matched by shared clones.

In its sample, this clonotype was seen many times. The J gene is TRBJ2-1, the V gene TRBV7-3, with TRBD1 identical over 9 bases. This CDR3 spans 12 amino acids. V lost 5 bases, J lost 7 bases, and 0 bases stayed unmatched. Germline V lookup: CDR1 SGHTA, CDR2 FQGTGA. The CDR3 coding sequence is TGTGCCAGCAGCGGACAGGGGAATGAGCAGTTCTTC. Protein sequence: CASSGQGNEQFF.

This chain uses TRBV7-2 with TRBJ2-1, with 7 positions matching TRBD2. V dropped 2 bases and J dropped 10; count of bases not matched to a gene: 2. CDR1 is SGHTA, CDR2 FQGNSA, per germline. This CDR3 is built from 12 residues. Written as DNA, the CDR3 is TGTGCCAGCAGCTTATCCGGGAGGGAGCAGTTCTTC. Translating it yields CASSLSGREQFF.

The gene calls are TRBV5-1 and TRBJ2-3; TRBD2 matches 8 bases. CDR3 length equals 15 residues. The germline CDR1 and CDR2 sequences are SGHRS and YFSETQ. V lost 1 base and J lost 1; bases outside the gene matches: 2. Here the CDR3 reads CASSLMTSGTDTQYF. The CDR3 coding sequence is TGCGCCAGCAGCTTGATGACTAGCGGCACAGATACGCAGTATTTT.

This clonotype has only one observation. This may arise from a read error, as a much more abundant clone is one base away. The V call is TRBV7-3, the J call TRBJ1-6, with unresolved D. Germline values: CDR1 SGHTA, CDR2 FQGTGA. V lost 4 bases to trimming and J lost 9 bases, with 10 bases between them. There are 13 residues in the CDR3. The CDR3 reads CASSSSVGSPLHF. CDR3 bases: TGTGCCAGCAGCTCCTCGGTCGGTTCACCCCTCCACTTT.

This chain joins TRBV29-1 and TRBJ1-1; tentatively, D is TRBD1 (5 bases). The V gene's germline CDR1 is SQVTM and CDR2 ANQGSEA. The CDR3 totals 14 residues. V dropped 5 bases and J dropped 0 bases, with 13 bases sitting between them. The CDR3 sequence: CSVSHGGMNTEAFF. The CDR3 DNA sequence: TGCAGCGTTTCTCACGGGGGAATGAACACTGAAGCTTTCTTT.

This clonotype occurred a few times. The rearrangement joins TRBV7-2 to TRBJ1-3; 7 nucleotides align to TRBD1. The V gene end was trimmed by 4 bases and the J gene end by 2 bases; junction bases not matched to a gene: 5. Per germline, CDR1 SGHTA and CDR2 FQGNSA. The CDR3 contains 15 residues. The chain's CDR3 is CASSSDRLAGNTIYF. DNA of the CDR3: TGTGCCAGCAGCTCGGACAGGCTCGCTGGAAACACCATATATTTT.

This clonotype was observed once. The CDR3 DNA sequence: TGCGCCAGCAGCGTCAGGGTCGGCTATGGCTACACCTTC. As protein: CASSVRVGYGYTF. This sequence joins TRBV5-1 and TRBJ1-2; a possible D gene is TRBD1 (5 bases). The CDR3 covers 13 residues. V was pared by 4 bases and J by 4 bases, with 11 bases between. CDR1 is SGHRS and CDR2 is YFSETQ in the germline V gene.

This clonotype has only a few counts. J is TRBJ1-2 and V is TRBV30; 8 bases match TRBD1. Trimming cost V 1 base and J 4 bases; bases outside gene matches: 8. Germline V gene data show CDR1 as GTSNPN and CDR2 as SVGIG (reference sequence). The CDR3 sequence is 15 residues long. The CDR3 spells CAWSAPDRVGYGYTF. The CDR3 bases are TGTGCCTGGAGTGCGCCGGACAGGGTGGGCTATGGCTACACCTTC.

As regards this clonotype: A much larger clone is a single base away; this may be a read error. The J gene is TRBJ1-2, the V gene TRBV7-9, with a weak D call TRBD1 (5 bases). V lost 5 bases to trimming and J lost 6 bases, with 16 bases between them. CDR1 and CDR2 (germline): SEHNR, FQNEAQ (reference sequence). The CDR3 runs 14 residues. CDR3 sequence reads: CASSRTDGGDGYTF. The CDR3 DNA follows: TGTGCCAGCAGCCGAACGGACGGGGGGGATGGCTACACCTTC.

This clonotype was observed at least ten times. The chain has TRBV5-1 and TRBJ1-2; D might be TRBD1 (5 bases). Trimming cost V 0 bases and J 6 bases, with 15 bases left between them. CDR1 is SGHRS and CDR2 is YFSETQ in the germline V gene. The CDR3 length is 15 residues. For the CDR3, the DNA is TGCGCCAGCAGCTTGGCCAGGGCAGGGAGTGATGGCTACACCTTC. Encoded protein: CASSLARAGSDGYTF.